Listed below are T cell receptor beta chains from one sample, sequenced in a study of radiation and T cells in renal cell carcinoma. Sequenced by immunoSEQ multiplex PCR; TCRdb stores in-frame clones only, minus some. The data show around 180,000 clones, about 87% seen once. The sequencing used blood, collected from a patient whose treatment included radiotherapy and nephrectomy. These receptors all stem from a woman aged 45-65 years with renal cell carcinoma. The CDR3 runs from the conserved cysteine through the conserved F or W. Each record gives: CDR3 DNA, CDR3 protein, clone size, D gene, V gene, J gene. D genes are given only for firm matches. A row's size may be missing; if present it is once, few, many or a size class.

CDR3nt: TGTGCCAGCAGACCCCGGGCCATCAATCAGCCCCAGCATTTT; CDR3aa: CASRPRAINQPQHF; abundance: -; d_gene: -; v_gene: TRBV19; j_gene: TRBJ1-5
CDR3nt: TGTGCCAGCAGCTTAGTTGTTCCGATGGGAACAAACACCATATATTTT; CDR3aa: CASSLVVPMGTNTIYF; abundance: -; d_gene: -; v_gene: TRBV11-2; j_gene: TRBJ1-3
CDR3nt: -; CDR3aa: CAWGTGTGTSFF; abundance: few; d_gene: -; v_gene: TRBV30; j_gene: TRBJ1-1
CDR3nt: TGTGCCAGCAGTTCCACAGGGGAGCAGTTCTTC; CDR3aa: CASSSTGEQFF; abundance: -; d_gene: -; v_gene: TRBV9; j_gene: TRBJ2-1
CDR3nt: TGTGCCAGCAGTGAATACGGCAGGGGGCAAGAGACCCAGTACTTC; CDR3aa: CASSEYGRGQETQYF; abundance: -; d_gene: TRBD1; v_gene: TRBV25-1; j_gene: TRBJ2-5
CDR3nt: TGTGCCAGCTCACCTAGACAGGGGCCCCGCTACGAGCAGTACTTC; CDR3aa: CASSPRQGPRYEQYF; abundance: -; d_gene: TRBD1; v_gene: TRBV18; j_gene: TRBJ2-7
CDR3nt: TGCAGCGTTTCTAGCGGGGGGGCTTTAGATACGCAGTATTTT; CDR3aa: CSVSSGGALDTQYF; abundance: once; d_gene: TRBD2; v_gene: TRBV29-1; j_gene: TRBJ2-3
CDR3nt: TGCGCCAGCAGCTTGTTGGGACAGGGGTTGGTCAATGAGCAGTTCTTC; CDR3aa: CASSLLGQGLVNEQFF; abundance: -; d_gene: TRBD1; v_gene: TRBV5-1; j_gene: TRBJ2-1
CDR3nt: TGTGCCAGCAGTTACTCAGGGTCTAGCACAGATACGCAGTATTTT; CDR3aa: CASSYSGSSTDTQYF; abundance: -; d_gene: -; v_gene: TRBV6-5; j_gene: TRBJ2-3
CDR3nt: TGTGCCAGTAGTCAAAAACGGGATAGCAATCAGCCCCAGCATTTT; CDR3aa: CASSQKRDSNQPQHF; abundance: -; d_gene: -; v_gene: TRBV19; j_gene: TRBJ1-5
CDR3nt: TGTGCCAGCAGTGGACCTGACCCTTCTAGCACAGATACGCAGTATTTT; CDR3aa: CASSGPDPSSTDTQYF; abundance: -; d_gene: -; v_gene: TRBV25-1; j_gene: TRBJ2-3
CDR3nt: TGTGCCAGCAGCGTAGAGGTCAACACGTGGGGCTACACCTTC; CDR3aa: CASSVEVNTWGYTF; abundance: once; d_gene: -; v_gene: TRBV9; j_gene: TRBJ1-2
CDR3nt: TGTGCCAGCTCACCCACCCAGGATGATATCGGAAATCAGCCCCAGCATTTT; CDR3aa: CASSPTQDDIGNQPQHF; abundance: -; d_gene: -; v_gene: TRBV18; j_gene: TRBJ1-5
CDR3nt: TGTGCCAGCAGTTGGGACTATGAATTACTAGAGACCCAGTACTTC; CDR3aa: CASSWDYELLETQYF; abundance: once; d_gene: TRBD2; v_gene: TRBV6-5; j_gene: TRBJ2-5
CDR3nt: TGCGCCAGCAGCTTATCCTGGGGATCGGATGGCTACACCTTC; CDR3aa: CASSLSWGSDGYTF; abundance: -; d_gene: -; v_gene: TRBV5-1; j_gene: TRBJ1-2
CDR3nt: TGTGCCAGCAGCTTTGGACCTAATGAAAAACTGTTTTTT; CDR3aa: CASSFGPNEKLFF; abundance: -; d_gene: -; v_gene: TRBV5-5; j_gene: TRBJ1-4
CDR3nt: TGTGCCAGCAGTCTCTTTCTAGGGGACTATGGCTACACCTTC; CDR3aa: CASSLFLGDYGYTF; abundance: -; d_gene: -; v_gene: TRBV2; j_gene: TRBJ1-2
CDR3nt: TGCGCCAGCAGCCAAGAATTGATTTTCACTGAAGCTTTCTTT; CDR3aa: CASSQELIFTEAFF; abundance: -; d_gene: -; v_gene: TRBV4-3; j_gene: TRBJ1-1
CDR3nt: TGTGCCAGCAGCCCGGGACAGGGAGGTTTCTACGAGCAGTACTTC; CDR3aa: CASSPGQGGFYEQYF; abundance: -; d_gene: TRBD1; v_gene: TRBV7-6; j_gene: TRBJ2-7
CDR3nt: TGTGCTAGCAGCTCCAACAGCGGAAACACCATATATTTT; CDR3aa: CASSSNSGNTIYF; abundance: -; d_gene: -; v_gene: TRBV7-7; j_gene: TRBJ1-3
CDR3nt: TGTGCTAGTGGCCTACAAGTTGGAGGGAGTAACACCGGGGAGCTGTTTTTT; CDR3aa: CASGLQVGGSNTGELFF; abundance: -; d_gene: -; v_gene: TRBV12-5; j_gene: TRBJ2-2
CDR3nt: TGTGCCAGCAGCTTAGGGGGTGGCGGCTACACCTTC; CDR3aa: CASSLGGGGYTF; abundance: -; d_gene: -; v_gene: TRBV7-2; j_gene: TRBJ1-2
CDR3nt: TGTGCCAGCAGCTTAGGACCAGCCATGAGCTCCTACAATGAGCAGTTCTTC; CDR3aa: CASSLGPAMSSYNEQFF; abundance: -; d_gene: -; v_gene: TRBV7-9; j_gene: TRBJ2-1
CDR3nt: TGTGCCAGCAGTTACTCTGCGGACCCACGACTCGAAAAACTGTTTTTT; CDR3aa: CASSYSADPRLEKLFF; abundance: -; d_gene: -; v_gene: TRBV6-6; j_gene: TRBJ1-4
CDR3nt: TGTGCCAGCAGCTTAGGACAGGGGGCAAATGGCTACACCTTC; CDR3aa: CASSLGQGANGYTF; abundance: once; d_gene: TRBD1; v_gene: TRBV7-3; j_gene: TRBJ1-2
CDR3nt: TGTGCCAGCAGCGTACTAGGGACAGACCACTGTAGCAATCAGCCCCAGCATTTT; CDR3aa: CASSVLGTDHCSNQPQHF; abundance: -; d_gene: TRBD1; v_gene: TRBV7-3; j_gene: TRBJ1-5
CDR3nt: TGTGCCAGTAGTACGGGACCTGAAGCTTTCTTT; CDR3aa: CASSTGPEAFF; abundance: -; d_gene: -; v_gene: TRBV19; j_gene: TRBJ1-1
CDR3nt: TGCGCCAGCAGCCTAAGATCAGGGAGCGGCTATGGCTACACCTTC; CDR3aa: CASSLRSGSGYGYTF; abundance: -; d_gene: -; v_gene: TRBV4-3; j_gene: TRBJ1-2
CDR3nt: TGTGCCAGTAGTCTACAGGGAAACACCATATATTTT; CDR3aa: CASSLQGNTIYF; abundance: -; d_gene: -; v_gene: TRBV19; j_gene: TRBJ1-3
CDR3nt: TGTGCTAGCAGCTCCAAGGACAGGGGGATCACCGGGGAGCTGTTTTTT; CDR3aa: CASSSKDRGITGELFF; abundance: -; d_gene: TRBD1; v_gene: TRBV7-7; j_gene: TRBJ2-2
CDR3nt: TGTGCCAGTAGTCCCGGGACTAGCGGGGGGATCACCGGGGAGCTGTTTTTT; CDR3aa: CASSPGTSGGITGELFF; abundance: -; d_gene: TRBD2; v_gene: TRBV19; j_gene: TRBJ2-2
CDR3nt: TGTGCCAGCAGTAGGGTAGGACCTTCTCCTGCCGAGCAGTACTTC; CDR3aa: CASSRVGPSPAEQYF; abundance: -; d_gene: -; v_gene: TRBV6-5; j_gene: TRBJ2-7